This T cell receptor beta chain was sequenced in a study of OX40 agonist ivuxolimab in advanced cancers. Study conclusions and caveats: Clonal expansion in partial responders at 0.1-3.0 mg/kg ranked among the lowest.

Sequencing was performed with immunoSEQ multiplex PCR; in TCRdb, only in-frame clones are kept and a portion is missing. The table has about 81,000 clones, roughly 91% seen once. The J segment lost 4 bases and the V segment lost 5 bases, leaving 1 base of the junction unmatched. CDR3 length: 13 amino acids. Germline lookup yields CDR1 SGHNT and CDR2 YENEEA. This clone is a singleton in its sample. Its antigen is still unknown. The TCR comes from an adult with an advanced solid tumor such as melanoma, head and neck, liver or kidney cancer. The input for sequencing was CD4+ or CD8+ T cells sorted from blood, taken in a trial of the OX40 agonist ivuxolimab. The V call is TRBV11-3, the J call TRBJ2-1, with 8 bases fitting TRBD2. CDR3 nucleotides: TGTGCCAGCAGCCGGGGGGGGTACAATGAGCAGTTCTTC. Translated, it gives CASSRGGYNEQFF.